The 22 T cell receptor beta chains presented below share a single source sample, sequenced in a study of blood T cell repertoires in COVID-19. Profiling relied on immunoSEQ multiplex PCR, and the TCRdb table lists in-frame clones only, not all of them. The profile shows about 150,000 clones, around 80% of them singletons. The sequenced sample was PBMCs or T cells enriched from blood (not recorded which). Receptors were obtained from a woman aged 45-65 years who had recovered from COVID-19.

DNA of the CDR3: TGTGCCACAGGGGGCAGGGGGCACCTCAACACTGAAGCTTTCTTT. Amino acid sequence: CATGGRGHLNTEAFF. The J gene is TRBJ1-1, the V gene TRBV7-2, with 8 bases lining up with TRBD1. This CDR3 has 15 amino acids. Germline values: CDR1 SGHTA, CDR2 FQGNSA. Germline trimming cut 10 bases from V and 2 bases from J; bases unmatched to any gene: 12.

The V gene is TRBV28, the J gene TRBJ1-3; D is undetermined. Germline values: CDR1 MDHEN, CDR2 SYDVKM. The CDR3 sequence is 14 residues long. V lost 4 bases, J lost 0 bases, and 7 bases lay in between. CDR3 residues: CASSYVSSGNTIYF. The DNA for the CDR3 is TGTGCCAGCAGTTACGTCAGCTCTGGAAACACCATATATTTT. The full variable domain, its missing parts supplied by reference TRBV28 and TRBJ1-3, is DVKVTQSSRYLVKRTGEKVFLECVQDMDHENMFWYRQDPGLGLRLIYFSYDVKMKEKGDIPEGYSVSREKKERFSLILESASTNQTSMYLCASSYVSSGNTIYFGEGSWLTVV.

The chain links TRBV28 to TRBJ2-7; 7 positions match TRBD1. CDR1 and CDR2 (germline): MDHEN, SYDVKM. This CDR3 has 15 residues. The V and J ends lost 6 bases and 5 bases, in that order; junction bases with no gene match: 13. CDR3 loop: CASSTQGGSRDEQYV. DNA of the CDR3: TGTGCCAGCAGCACGCAAGGGGGCTCGAGGGACGAGCAGTACGTC.

The genes are TRBV10-3 and TRBJ2-7, with 10 nucleotides matching TRBD2. In germline, CDR1 is ENHRY, CDR2 SYGVKD. J was trimmed by 6 bases and V by 4 bases; bases with no gene match: 6. The CDR3 has 14 residues. The CDR3 protein is CAISAGLAAPEQYV. In DNA form, the CDR3 reads TGTGCCATCAGTGCCGGACTAGCGGCCCCCGAGCAGTACGTC.

This clone was seen only a few times. This chain joins TRBV10-3 and TRBJ1-1; TRBD1 might be the D (5 bases). The CDR3 extends over 11 amino acids. CDR1 ENHRY and CDR2 SYGVKD come from the germline V gene. The V end was cut by 11 bases, the J end by 1 base, with 8 bases between. The CDR3 sequence: CAVQENTEAFF. The DNA of the CDR3 is TGTGCCGTACAGGAGAACACTGAAGCTTTCTTT.

The chain couples TRBV5-1 to TRBJ2-3; the match to TRBD2 covers 8 bases. V lost 2 bases to trimming and J lost 4 bases; unmatched junction nucleotides: 12. CDR1 is SGHRS and CDR2 is YFSETQ in the germline V gene. The CDR3 covers 17 residues. In DNA form, the CDR3 reads TGCGCCAGCAGCTTTGGTCTAGGGGGGACTAGAGCAGATACGCAGTATTTT. The encoded protein is CASSFGLGGTRADTQYF.

This clone appeared once. The chain joins TRBV5-4 to TRBJ2-1; 7 nucleotides agree with TRBD1. Germline CDR1 is SGHNT and CDR2 is YYREEE (reference sequence). V was clipped by 5 bases and J by 0 bases; unmatched bases: 11. CDR3 length equals 17 residues. The CDR3 DNA reads TGTGCCAGCAGACCTACAGGGGTTAAAGGCTCCTACAATGAGCAGTTCTTC. This translates into CASRPTGVKGSYNEQFF.

This clone was seen many times. The V gene is TRBV6-5, the J gene TRBJ1-5, with a possible D match to TRBD1 (6 bases). The CDR3 loop spans 15 amino acids. Deletions cut 6 bases from V and 2 bases from J, with 14 bases between. Germline-derived CDR1 and CDR2 are MNHEY and SVGAGI. CDR3 nucleotides: TGTGCCAGCAGCCAGGACAGCTGGGGCAATCAGCCCCAGCATTTT. Translating gives CASSQDSWGNQPQHF.

This clone was detected once. The J gene is TRBJ1-2, the V gene TRBV14; TRBD1 matches at 8 bases. The V segment lost 1 base and the J segment 8 bases; nucleotides outside the gene matches: 3. Germline-derived CDR1 and CDR2 are SGHDN and FVKESK. The CDR3 runs to 13 residues. The CDR3 sequence: CASSQVRGRGYTF. CDR3 sequence (DNA): TGTGCCAGCAGCCAAGTCAGGGGGCGAGGCTACACCTTC.

The chain employs TRBV10-2 and TRBJ2-1, with 7 bases aligning to TRBD1. V trimming: 6 bases; J trimming: 7 bases; junction bases outside the gene matches: 18. Germline CDR1 is WSHSY and CDR2 is SAAADI. The CDR3 is 17 residues long. CDR3 region: CASRDTRQGATTNEQFF. The CDR3 DNA reads as TGCGCCAGCAGAGATACACGACAGGGTGCGACAACTAATGAGCAGTTCTTC.

The chain employs TRBV24-1 and TRBJ2-5, with 8 bases aligning to TRBD2. The J segment lost 3 bases and the V segment lost 1 base, leaving 6 bases of the junction unmatched. CDR1 and CDR2 (germline): KGHDR, SFDVKD. The length of the CDR3 is 16 residues. The CDR3 nucleotides read TGTGCCACCAGTGATTTTGCAGCGGGGGTCGAAGAGACCCAGTACTTC. Translation: CATSDFAAGVEETQYF.

A remark on this clone: The germline gene is not matched at one end of the junction; a read error may be the cause. V and J are TRBV6-5 and TRBJ2-7; D not resolved. Germline CDR1 is MNHEY and CDR2 is SVGAGI. This CDR3 is built from 11 residues. CDR3 sequence reads: CASSYSDKQYF. CDR3 DNA sequence: TGTGCCAGCAGCTACTCAGACAAGCAGTACTTC.

The J gene is TRBJ1-1, the V gene TRBV21-1. TRBV21-1 is given as a pseudogene. The CDR3 extends over 14 amino acids. DNA of the CDR3: TGTGCCAGCAGCAAAGGGGGAGTGAACACTGAAGCTTTCTTT. It yields the protein CASSKGGVNTEAFF.

This chain links TRBV2 with TRBJ1-2; D is unclear. This CDR3 contains 14 residues. Germline loops: CDR1 SNHLY, CDR2 FYNNEI. V lost 2 bases and J lost 3, with 10 bases in between. Here the CDR3 DNA reads TGTGCCAGCAGTGAACAGGTTGGGTACTATGGCTACACCTTC. As protein: CASSEQVGYYGYTF.

This chain connects TRBV3-1 (or the pseudogene TRBV3-2) to TRBJ2-7; D may be TRBD2 (6 bases). The CDR3 runs 14 residues. V gave up 2 bases and J gave up 3 bases, with 11 bases separating them. Germline-derived CDR1 and CDR2 are LGHDT and YNNKEL (reference sequence). CDR3 DNA sequence: TGTGCCAGCAGCCAACCGGGAGACTACTACGAGCAGTACTTC. Translating it yields CASSQPGDYYEQYF.

V gene TRBV19 combines with J gene TRBJ2-7; the D is unclear. The V gene lost 3 bases and the J gene lost 2 bases, with 11 bases spanning the gap. The CDR3 covers 14 residues. Germline values: CDR1 LNHDA, CDR2 SQIVND (reference sequence). The CDR3 reads CASSISNPAYEQYF. The CDR3 DNA sequence: TGTGCCAGTAGTATTTCGAACCCGGCCTACGAGCAGTACTTC. The full variable domain, rest sourced from reference TRBV19 and TRBJ2-7, is DGGITQSPKYLFRKEGQNVTLSCEQNLNHDAMYWYRQDPGQGLRLIYYSQIVNDFQKGDIAEGYSVSREKKESFPLTVTSAQKNPTAFYLCASSISNPAYEQYFGPGTRLTVT.

The chain recombines TRBV25-1 with TRBJ2-1, with 7 bases matching TRBD2. The CDR3 sequence is 17 residues long. Germline assignment: CDR1 MGHDK and CDR2 SYGVNS. The trim removed 2 bases at V and 5 bases at J, leaving 12 bases unmatched. This chain's CDR3 is CASSEDLRLADNNEQFF. The CDR3 DNA reads TGTGCCAGCAGTGAAGATCTGAGGCTAGCGGATAACAATGAGCAGTTCTTC.

V usage is TRBV4-1 and J usage is TRBJ1-2; 12 bases align to TRBD1. This CDR3 has 18 residues. Losses at the gene ends were 4 bases for V and 4 bases for J; bases not matched to a gene: 13. The germline V gene has CDR1 MGHRA and CDR2 YSYEKL. The CDR3 loop is CASSLNPGQGATVYGYTF. In DNA, the CDR3 is TGCGCCAGCAGCCTTAACCCGGGACAGGGGGCGACCGTCTATGGCTACACCTTC.

The gene calls are TRBV18 and TRBJ1-1, with D unclear. The CDR3 is 15 residues long. In germline, CDR1 is KGHSH, CDR2 LQKENI. Trimming shortened V by 2 bases and J by 3 bases, and 13 bases separated the two germline ends. CDR3 region: CASSPISPTDTEAFF. As DNA, the CDR3 is TGTGCCAGCTCACCAATTAGCCCGACGGACACTGAAGCTTTCTTT.

In its sample, this clone was seen once. This rearrangement joins TRBV28 to TRBJ1-2, with a tentative D call TRBD1 (6 bases). Germline CDR1 and CDR2: MDHEN and SYDVKM. V lost 6 bases, J lost 1 base, and 9 bases lay in between. CDR3 length equals 13 residues. The CDR3 DNA sequence: TGTGCCAGCAGGTACAGGGATAACTATGGCTACACCTTC. Its translation: CASRYRDNYGYTF.

V and J are TRBV7-8 and TRBJ1-2; D is possibly TRBD1 (6 bases). The V gene lost 1 base and the J gene lost 5 bases, with 20 bases spanning the gap. Per germline, CDR1 SGHVS and CDR2 FQNEAQ. The CDR3 consists of 17 residues. CDR3 sequence reads: CASSLGFAYRVEYGYTF. Here the CDR3 DNA reads TGTGCCAGCAGCTTAGGATTCGCTTACAGGGTGGAGTATGGCTACACCTTC. The full variable domain, its missing parts supplied by reference TRBV7-8 and TRBJ1-2, is GAGVSQSPRYKVAKRGQDVALRCDPISGHVSLFWYQQALGQGPEFLTYFQNEAQLDKSGLPSDRFFAERPEGSVSTLKIQRTQQEDSAVYLCASSLGFAYRVEYGYTFGSGTRLTVV.

V is TRBV9 and J is TRBJ1-2; D is possibly TRBD1 (6 bases). Deletions cut 0 bases from V and 4 bases from J, with 10 bases between. Germline lookup yields CDR1 SGDLS and CDR2 YYNGEE. This CDR3 comprises 14 residues. DNA for the CDR3: TGTGCCAGCAGCGTAGTCATACAGGGCTATGGCTACACCTTC. Protein product: CASSVVIQGYGYTF.